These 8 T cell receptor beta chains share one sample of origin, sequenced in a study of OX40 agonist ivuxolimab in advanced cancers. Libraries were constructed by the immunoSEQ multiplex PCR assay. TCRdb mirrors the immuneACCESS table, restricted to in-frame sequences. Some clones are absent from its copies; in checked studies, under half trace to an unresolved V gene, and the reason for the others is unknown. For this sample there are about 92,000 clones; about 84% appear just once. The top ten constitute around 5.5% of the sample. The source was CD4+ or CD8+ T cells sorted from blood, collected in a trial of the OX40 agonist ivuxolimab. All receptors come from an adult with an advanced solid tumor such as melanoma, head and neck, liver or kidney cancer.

CDR3 protein: CSVDSGNTEAFF. The CDR3 nucleotides are TGCAGCGTTGACTCAGGGAACACTGAAGCTTTCTTT. J is TRBJ1-1 and V is TRBV29-1; D remains ambiguous. CDR1 is SQVTM, CDR2 ANQGSEA, per germline. The CDR3 contains 12 residues. Trimming shortened V by 3 bases and J by 1 base, and 6 bases separated the two germline ends.

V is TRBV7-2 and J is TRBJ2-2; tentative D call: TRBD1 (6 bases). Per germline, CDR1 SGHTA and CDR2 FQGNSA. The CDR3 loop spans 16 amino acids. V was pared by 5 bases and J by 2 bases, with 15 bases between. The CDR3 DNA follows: TGTGCCAGCAGCACCCAGGGGCCGCCTAACACCGGGGAGCTGTTTTTT. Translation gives CASSTQGPPNTGELFF.

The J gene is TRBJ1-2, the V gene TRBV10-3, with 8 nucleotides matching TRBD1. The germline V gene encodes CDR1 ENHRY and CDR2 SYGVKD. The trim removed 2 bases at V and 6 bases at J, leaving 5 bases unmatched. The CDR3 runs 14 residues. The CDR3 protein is CAISEGQGMDGYTF. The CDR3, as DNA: TGTGCCATCAGTGAGGGACAGGGTATGGATGGCTACACCTTC.

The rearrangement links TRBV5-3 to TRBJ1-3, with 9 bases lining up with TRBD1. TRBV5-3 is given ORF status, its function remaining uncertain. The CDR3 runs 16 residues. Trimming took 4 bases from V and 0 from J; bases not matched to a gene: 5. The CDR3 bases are TGTGCCAGAAGCCGGACAGGGGTACGCTCTGGAAACACCATATATTTT. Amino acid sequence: CARSRTGVRSGNTIYF.

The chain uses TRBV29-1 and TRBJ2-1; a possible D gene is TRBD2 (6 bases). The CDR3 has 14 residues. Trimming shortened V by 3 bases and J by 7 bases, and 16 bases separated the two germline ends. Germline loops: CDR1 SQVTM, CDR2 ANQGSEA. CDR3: CSVDGSRLGNEQFF. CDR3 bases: TGCAGCGTTGACGGGAGCCGGCTAGGGAATGAGCAGTTCTTC.

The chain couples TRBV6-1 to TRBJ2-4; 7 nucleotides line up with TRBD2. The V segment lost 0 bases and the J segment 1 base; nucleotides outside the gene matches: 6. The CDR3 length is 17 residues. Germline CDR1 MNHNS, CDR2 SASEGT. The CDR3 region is CASSEAGGVQAKNIQYF. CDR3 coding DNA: TGTGCCAGCAGTGAAGCGGGAGGGGTTCAGGCCAAAAACATTCAGTACTTC.

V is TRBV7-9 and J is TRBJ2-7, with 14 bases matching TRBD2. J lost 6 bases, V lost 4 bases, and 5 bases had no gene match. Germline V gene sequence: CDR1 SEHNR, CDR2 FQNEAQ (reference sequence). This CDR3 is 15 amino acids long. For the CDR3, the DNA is TGTGCCAGCAGCTCGGGACTAGCGGGAGAGAGCGAGCAGTACTTC. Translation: CASSSGLAGESEQYF.

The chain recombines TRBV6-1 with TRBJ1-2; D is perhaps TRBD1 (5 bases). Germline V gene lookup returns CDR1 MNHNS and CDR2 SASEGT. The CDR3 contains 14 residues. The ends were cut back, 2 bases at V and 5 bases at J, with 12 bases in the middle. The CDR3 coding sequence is TGTGCCAGCAGTGAACAGGGACTAACATATGGCTACACCTTC. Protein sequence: CASSEQGLTYGYTF.